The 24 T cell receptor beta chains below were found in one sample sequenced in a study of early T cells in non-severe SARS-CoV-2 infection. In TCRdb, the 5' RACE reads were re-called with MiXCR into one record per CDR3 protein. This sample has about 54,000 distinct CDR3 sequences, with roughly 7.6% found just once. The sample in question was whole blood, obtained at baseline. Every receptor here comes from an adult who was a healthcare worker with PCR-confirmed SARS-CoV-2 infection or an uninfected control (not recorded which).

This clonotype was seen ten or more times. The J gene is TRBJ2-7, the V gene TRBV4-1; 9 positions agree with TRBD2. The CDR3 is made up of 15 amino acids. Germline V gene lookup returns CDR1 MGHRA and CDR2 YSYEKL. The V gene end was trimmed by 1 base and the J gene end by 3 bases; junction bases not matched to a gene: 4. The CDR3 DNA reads TGCGCCAGCAGCCAAGTGCCTAGCGGGGTCTACGAGCAGTACTTC. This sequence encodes CASSQVPSGVYEQYF.

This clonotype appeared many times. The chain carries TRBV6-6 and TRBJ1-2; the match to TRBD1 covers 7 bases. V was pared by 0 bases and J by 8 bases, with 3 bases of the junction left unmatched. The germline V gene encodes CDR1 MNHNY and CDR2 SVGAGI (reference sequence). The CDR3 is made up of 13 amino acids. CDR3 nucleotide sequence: TGTGCCAGCAGTTACTCGACAGGGAGGGGCTACACCTTC. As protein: CASSYSTGRGYTF.

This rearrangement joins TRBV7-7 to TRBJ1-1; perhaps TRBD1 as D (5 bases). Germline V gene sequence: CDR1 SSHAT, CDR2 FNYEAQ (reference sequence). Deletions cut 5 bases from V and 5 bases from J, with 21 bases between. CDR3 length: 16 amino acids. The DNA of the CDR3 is TGTGCCAGCAGCCCCCGGGGGACCAACGAGGAGACTGAAGCTTTCTTT. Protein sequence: CASSPRGTNEETEAFF.

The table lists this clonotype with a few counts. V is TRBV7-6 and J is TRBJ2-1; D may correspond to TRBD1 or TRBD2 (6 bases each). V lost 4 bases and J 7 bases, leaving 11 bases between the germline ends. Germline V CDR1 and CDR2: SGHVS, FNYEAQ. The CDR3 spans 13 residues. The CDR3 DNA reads TGTGCCAGCAGCTCCCGGGGGCCTAATGAGCAGTTCTTC. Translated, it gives CASSSRGPNEQFF.

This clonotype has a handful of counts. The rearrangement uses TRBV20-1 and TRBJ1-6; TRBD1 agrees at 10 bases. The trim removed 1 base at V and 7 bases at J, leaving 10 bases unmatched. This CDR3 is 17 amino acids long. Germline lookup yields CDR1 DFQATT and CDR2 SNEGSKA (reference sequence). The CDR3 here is CSARGPLGTGENSPLHF. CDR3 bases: TGCAGTGCTAGAGGCCCCCTTGGGACAGGGGAAAATTCACCCCTCCACTTT.

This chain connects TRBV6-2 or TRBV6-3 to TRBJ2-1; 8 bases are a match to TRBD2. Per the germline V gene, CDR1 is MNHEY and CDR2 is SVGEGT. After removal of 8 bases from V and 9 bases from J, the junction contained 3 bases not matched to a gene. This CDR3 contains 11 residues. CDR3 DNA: TGTGCCAGCGCAAGCGGGGGTGAGCAGTTCTTC. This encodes CASASGGEQFF.

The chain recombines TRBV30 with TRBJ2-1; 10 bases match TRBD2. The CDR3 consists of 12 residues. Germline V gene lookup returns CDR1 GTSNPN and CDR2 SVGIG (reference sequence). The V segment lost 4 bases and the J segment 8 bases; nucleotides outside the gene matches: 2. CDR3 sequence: CAWTSGSYEQFF. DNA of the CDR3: TGTGCCTGGACTAGCGGGAGCTATGAGCAGTTCTTC.

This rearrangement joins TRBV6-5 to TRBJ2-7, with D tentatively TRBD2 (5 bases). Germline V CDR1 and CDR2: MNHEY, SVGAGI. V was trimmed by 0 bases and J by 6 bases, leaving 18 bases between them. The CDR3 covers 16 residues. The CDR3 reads CASSYSTGVAGSEQYF. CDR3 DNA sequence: TGTGCCAGCAGTTACTCGACCGGGGTAGCTGGTTCCGAGCAGTACTTC.

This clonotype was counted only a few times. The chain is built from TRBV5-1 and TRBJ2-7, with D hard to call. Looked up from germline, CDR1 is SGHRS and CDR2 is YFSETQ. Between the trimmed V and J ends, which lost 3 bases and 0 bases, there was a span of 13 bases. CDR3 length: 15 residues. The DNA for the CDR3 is TGCGCCAGCAGCTCGGATTGGGGAAGCTCCTACGAGCAGTACTTC. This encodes CASSSDWGSSYEQYF. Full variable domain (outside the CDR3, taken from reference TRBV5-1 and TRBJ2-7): KAGVTQTPRYLIKTRGQQVTLSCSPISGHRSVSWYQQTPGQGLQFLFEYFSETQRNKGNFPGRFSGRQFSNSRSEMNVSTLELGDSALYLCASSSDWGSSYEQYFGPGTRLTVT.

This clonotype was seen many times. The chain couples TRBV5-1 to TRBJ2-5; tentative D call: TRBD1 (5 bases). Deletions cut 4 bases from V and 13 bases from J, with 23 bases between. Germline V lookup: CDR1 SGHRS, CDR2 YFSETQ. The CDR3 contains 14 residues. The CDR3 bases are TGCGCCAGCAGCCTGGGCCAGGACACTAATGGGCCGTACTTC. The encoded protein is CASSLGQDTNGPYF. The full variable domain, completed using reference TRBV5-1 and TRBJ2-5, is KAGVTQTPRYLIKTRGQQVTLSCSPISGHRSVSWYQQTPGQGLQFLFEYFSETQRNKGNFPGRFSGRQFSNSRSEMNVSTLELGDSALYLCASSLGQDTNGPYFGPGTRLLVL.

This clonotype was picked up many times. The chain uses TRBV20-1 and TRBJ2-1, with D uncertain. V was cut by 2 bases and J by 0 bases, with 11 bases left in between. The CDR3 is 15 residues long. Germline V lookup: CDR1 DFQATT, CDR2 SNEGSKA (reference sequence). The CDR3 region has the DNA TGCAGTGCTAGATCCGCGGAAGTCTCCTACAATGAGCAGTTCTTC. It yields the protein CSARSAEVSYNEQFF.

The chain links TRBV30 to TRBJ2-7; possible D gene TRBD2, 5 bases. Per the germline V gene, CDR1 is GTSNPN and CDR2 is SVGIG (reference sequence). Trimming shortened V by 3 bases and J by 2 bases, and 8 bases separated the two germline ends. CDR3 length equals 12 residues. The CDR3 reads CAWSRGTYEQYF. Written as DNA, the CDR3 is TGTGCCTGGAGCCGGGGTACCTACGAGCAGTACTTC.

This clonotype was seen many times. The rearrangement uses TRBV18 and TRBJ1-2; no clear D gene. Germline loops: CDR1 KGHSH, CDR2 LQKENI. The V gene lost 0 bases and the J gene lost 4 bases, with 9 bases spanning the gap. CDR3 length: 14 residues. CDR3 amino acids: CASSPPEGGYGYTF. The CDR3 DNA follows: TGTGCCAGCTCACCACCCGAAGGAGGCTATGGCTACACCTTC.

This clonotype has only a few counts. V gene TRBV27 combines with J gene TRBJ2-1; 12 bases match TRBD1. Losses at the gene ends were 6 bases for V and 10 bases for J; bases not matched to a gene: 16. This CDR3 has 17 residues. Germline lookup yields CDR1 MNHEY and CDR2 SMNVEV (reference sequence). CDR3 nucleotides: TGTGCCAGCAGCTTGATGGCCCGGGACAGGGGGCTCGGGGAGCAGTTCTTC. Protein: CASSLMARDRGLGEQFF.

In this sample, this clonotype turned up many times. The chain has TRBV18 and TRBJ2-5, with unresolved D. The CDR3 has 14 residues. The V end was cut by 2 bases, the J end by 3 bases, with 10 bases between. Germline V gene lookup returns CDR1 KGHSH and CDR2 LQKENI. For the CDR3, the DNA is TGTGCCAGCTCACCATTGCCTCGAGAAGAGACCCAGTACTTC. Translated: CASSPLPREETQYF. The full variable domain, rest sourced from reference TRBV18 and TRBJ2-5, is NAGVMQNPRHLVRRRGQEARLRCSPMKGHSHVYWYRQLPEEGLKFMVYLQKENIIDESGMPKERFSAEFPKEGPSILRIQQVVRGDSAAYFCASSPLPREETQYFGPGTRLLVL.

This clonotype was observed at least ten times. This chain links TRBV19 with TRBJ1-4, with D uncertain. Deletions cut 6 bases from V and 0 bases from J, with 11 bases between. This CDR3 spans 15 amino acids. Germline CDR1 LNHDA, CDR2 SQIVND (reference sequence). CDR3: CASSPGSATNEKLFF. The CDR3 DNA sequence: TGTGCCAGTAGCCCCGGTAGTGCAACTAATGAAAAACTGTTTTTT.

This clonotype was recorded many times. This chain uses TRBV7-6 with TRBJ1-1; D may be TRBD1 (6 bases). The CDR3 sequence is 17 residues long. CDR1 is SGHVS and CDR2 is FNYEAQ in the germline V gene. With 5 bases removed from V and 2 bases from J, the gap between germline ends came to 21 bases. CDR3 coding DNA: TGTGCCAGCAGCCGAGCCCGCCAACAGGGTGGTAACACTGAAGCTTTCTTT. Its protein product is CASSRARQQGGNTEAFF.

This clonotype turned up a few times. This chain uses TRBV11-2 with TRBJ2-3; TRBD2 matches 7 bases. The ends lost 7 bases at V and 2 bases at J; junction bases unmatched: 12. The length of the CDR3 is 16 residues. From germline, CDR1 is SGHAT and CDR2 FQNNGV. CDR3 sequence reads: CASNSHGGSYTDTQYF. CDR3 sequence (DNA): TGTGCCAGCAACTCTCACGGGGGGAGCTACACAGATACGCAGTATTTT.

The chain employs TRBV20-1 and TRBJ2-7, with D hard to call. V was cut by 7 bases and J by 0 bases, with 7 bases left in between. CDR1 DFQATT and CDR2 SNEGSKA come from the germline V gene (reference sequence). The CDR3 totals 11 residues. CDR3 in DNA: TGCAGTGGACGTGGCTCCTACGAGCAGTACTTC. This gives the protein CSGRGSYEQYF.

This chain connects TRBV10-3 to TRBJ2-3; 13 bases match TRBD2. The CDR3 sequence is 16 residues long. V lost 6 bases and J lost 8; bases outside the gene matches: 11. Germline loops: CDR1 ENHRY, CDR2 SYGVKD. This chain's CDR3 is CAISYGLAGDGGTQYF. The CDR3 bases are TGTGCCATCAGCTACGGACTAGCGGGGGACGGGGGTACGCAGTATTTT.

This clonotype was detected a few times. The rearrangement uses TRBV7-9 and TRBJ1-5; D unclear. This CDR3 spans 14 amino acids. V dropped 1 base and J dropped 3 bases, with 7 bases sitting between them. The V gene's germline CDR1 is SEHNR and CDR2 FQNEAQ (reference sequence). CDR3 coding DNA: TGTGCCAGCAGCTTAGACAGCCCCAATCAGCCCCAGCATTTT. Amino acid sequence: CASSLDSPNQPQHF.

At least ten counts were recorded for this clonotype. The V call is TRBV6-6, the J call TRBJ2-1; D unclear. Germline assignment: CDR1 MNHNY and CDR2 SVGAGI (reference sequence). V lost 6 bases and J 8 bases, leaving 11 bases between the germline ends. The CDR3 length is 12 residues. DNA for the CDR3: TGTGCCAGCAGATCTGTGGTCGATGAGCAGTTCTTC. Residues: CASRSVVDEQFF.

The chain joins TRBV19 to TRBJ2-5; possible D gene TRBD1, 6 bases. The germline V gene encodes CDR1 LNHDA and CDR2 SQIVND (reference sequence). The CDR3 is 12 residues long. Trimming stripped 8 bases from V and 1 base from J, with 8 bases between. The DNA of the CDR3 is TGTGCCAGTTCGACAGGCCAAGAGACCCAGTACTTC. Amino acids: CASSTGQETQYF.

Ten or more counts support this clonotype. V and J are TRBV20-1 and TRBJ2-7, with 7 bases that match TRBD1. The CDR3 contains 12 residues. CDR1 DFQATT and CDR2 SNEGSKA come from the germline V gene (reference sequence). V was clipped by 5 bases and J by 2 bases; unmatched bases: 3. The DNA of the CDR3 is TGCAGTGCTGCCGGGACAGCCTACGAGCAGTACTTC. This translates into CSAAGTAYEQYF.